A selection of T cell receptor beta chains follows, all from one sample in a study of blood T cell repertoires in COVID-19. The data were produced by immunoSEQ multiplex PCR, yet TCRdb's version contains in-frame clones alone and is incomplete. Of roughly 120,000 clones in the sample, 85% were seen once. The sequencing input was peripheral blood. The receptor set was obtained from a human donor in a cohort sampled during active COVID-19. The CDR3 runs from the conserved cysteine through the conserved F or W. A D gene is named only where the DNA matches it firmly. A row's size may be missing; if present it is once, few, many or a size class.

v_call	j_call	clone_size	d_call	cdr3_nt	cdr3_aa
TRBV18	TRBJ1-1	-	TRBD1	TGTGCCAGCTCACCCCGGGGACAGGGAATATCTGAAGCTTTCTTT	CASSPRGQGISEAFF
TRBV6-2/TRBV6-3	TRBJ2-1	-	-	TGTGCCAGCAGTTGGTCTAGCGTCTACAATGAGCAGTTCTTC	CASSWSSVYNEQFF
TRBV6-5	TRBJ1-4	-	-	TGTGCCAGCAGTTCGATTAAGGGGATGGCTAATGAAAAACTGTTTTTT	CASSSIKGMANEKLFF
TRBV5-4	TRBJ2-1	-	TRBD2	TGTGCCAGCAGCCTGCGGGGGACCGACAATGAGCAGTTCTTC	CASSLRGTDNEQFF
TRBV21-1	TRBJ1-1	-	-	TGTGCCAGCCTCTGGGGAGTCGAGACTGAAGCTTTCTTT	CASLWGVETEAFF
TRBV12-5	TRBJ2-1	-	TRBD1	TGTGCTAGTGGTTGGGACAGCAGAGAGCAGTTCTTC	CASGWDSREQFF
TRBV3-1/TRBV3-2	TRBJ2-5	-	TRBD2	TGTGCCAGCAGCCGGGGGGGTGAGACCCAGTACTTC	CASSRGGETQYF
TRBV6-5	TRBJ1-5	-	TRBD1	TGTGCCAGTTCCTTCAACACAGGGGAATCTCAGCCCCAGCATTTT	CASSFNTGESQPQHF
TRBV4-3	TRBJ1-1	-	TRBD1	TGCGCCAGCAGCCGGGGGGACAGCGGGAACACTGAAGCTTTCTTT	CASSRGDSGNTEAFF
TRBV6-2/TRBV6-3	TRBJ2-1	-	TRBD2	TGTGCCAGCAGCCTCGCTAGCGGGGGGGCTAATGAGCAGTTCTTC	CASSLASGGANEQFF
TRBV6-5	TRBJ2-3	-	-	TGTGCCAGCAGTTACTCTCGGGGGGCTAGCACAGATACGCAGTATTTT	CASSYSRGASTDTQYF
TRBV11-2	TRBJ1-1	once	-	TGTGCCAGCAGCTTAGAAAGGGGAACTTGGGTGACTTTCTTT	CASSLERGTWVTFF
TRBV10-1	TRBJ2-7	few	TRBD1	TGCGCCAGTCCGGGACAGGGGAGCTACGAGCAGTACTTC	CASPGQGSYEQYF
TRBV27	TRBJ2-1	-	-	TGTGCCAGCAGTTTTCCGGGGAATGAGCAGTTCTTC	CASSFPGNEQFF
TRBV5-4	TRBJ2-4	once	-	TGTGCCAGCAGTTCGCAAGGGGGTAAAAACATTCAGTACTTC	CASSSQGGKNIQYF
TRBV19	TRBJ2-1	-	TRBD2	TGTGCCAGTAGTATAGGGAAGCGGGGGGACTACAATGAGCAGTTCTTC	CASSIGKRGDYNEQFF
TRBV4-3	TRBJ1-3	-	TRBD1	TGCGCCAGCAGCCAAGCTGGGGCAGGGGGCTCTGGAAACACCATATATTTT	CASSQAGAGGSGNTIYF
TRBV30	TRBJ2-2	-	-	TGTGCCTGGAGGATGGGGCCGAACACCGGGGAGCTGTTTTTT	CAWRMGPNTGELFF
TRBV7-9	TRBJ1-2	-	TRBD1	TGTGCCAGCAGCCACCGGGACAGGGTCAAGTCTGGCTACACCTTC	CASSHRDRVKSGYTF
TRBV20-1	TRBJ2-1	-	-	TGCAGTGCTAGTCAACGGGGGAGCTCCTACAATGAGCAGTTCTTC	CSASQRGSSYNEQFF
TRBV5-1	TRBJ1-3	medium-sized	-	TGCGCCAGCAGCCCAGGGGAGAGGCTCTCTGGAAACACCATATATTTT	CASSPGERLSGNTIYF
TRBV6-5	TRBJ1-6	-	TRBD1	TGTGCCAGCAGTTACGGGGACAGGGGAAGGGGGTCCCTCCACTTT	CASSYGDRGRGSLHF
TRBV10-3	TRBJ2-5	once	-	TGTGCCATCAGTGCAAAAGAGACCCAGTACTTC	CAISAKETQYF
TRBV4-3	TRBJ1-1	-	-	TGCGCCAGCAGCTTCAGGGTAGGGATCACTGAAGCTTTCTTT	CASSFRVGITEAFF